Included here is one T cell receptor beta chain sequence, with context. Its target is unknown. The data originate from a study of radiation and T cells in renal cell carcinoma. Background on the study: Nephrectomy followed 15 Gy stereotactic body radiation by 4 weeks.

The CDR3 contains 16 residues. CDR1 is SNHLY and CDR2 is FYNNEI in the germline V gene. V shed 6 bases and J 0 bases; nucleotides not matched to a gene: 4. Regarding the study as a whole: In blood, top tumor clones expanded by 2 weeks, shrinking by 4. Baseline intratumoral clonotype presence is unknown without pretreatment biopsies.

Generated by immunoSEQ multiplex PCR, the TCRdb table keeps only in-frame clones and is missing some. The sample includes 150,000 or so clones, around four fifths of them seen just once. As to time point: baseline pretreatment blood. Regarding treatment: 15 Gy SBRT to primary tumor, nephrectomy 4 weeks later. The patient's renal cell carcinoma had clear cell pathology. The TCR sequence derives from a woman in her forties or fifties with renal cell carcinoma. The rearrangement links TRBV2 to TRBJ1-3, with 11 bases that match TRBD1. This specimen was blood, taken from a patient whose treatment included radiotherapy and nephrectomy. The CDR3 nucleotides are TGTGCCAGCAGGGGACAGGGGGGTCTCTCTGGAAACACCATATATTTT. Translation gives CASRGQGGLSGNTIYF. The full variable domain, rest sourced from reference TRBV2 and TRBJ1-3, is EPEVTQTPSHQVTQMGQEVILRCVPISNHLYFYWYRQILGQKVEFLVSFYNNEISEKSEIFDDQFSVERPDGSNFTLKIRSTKLEDSAMYFCASRGQGGLSGNTIYFGEGSWLTVV.